This T cell receptor (beta chain) was identified in a study of blood T cell repertoires in COVID-19. The CDR3 runs to 15 residues. The V gene end was trimmed by 5 bases and the J gene end by 6 bases; junction bases not matched to a gene: 8. Germline loops: CDR1 LNHDA, CDR2 SQIVND (reference sequence). Libraries were prepared by immunoSEQ multiplex PCR; TCRdb keeps only in-frame clonotypes and omits some of them. The data contain around 110,000 clones, 75% to 85% of them singletons. The specimen sequenced was peripheral blood. The receptor comes from a man between 65 and 80 years old with acute or convalescent COVID-19. This chain connects TRBV19 to TRBJ2-5, with TRBD1 matching over 11 bases. This chain's CDR3 is CASSPGTGGRKTQYF. CDR3 nucleotide sequence: TGTGCCAGTAGTCCAGGGACAGGGGGTAGGAAGACCCAGTACTTC.